One TCR beta chain is described in this entry. This specimen comes from a study of blood T cell repertoires in COVID-19. Study as a whole: The study drew acute and convalescent COVID-19 samples from the United States, Italy and Spain. PBMCs, B-cell-depleted T cells, or T cells were the source of the cDNA or gDNA that made up the material.

Original methodology: Reference gene primers were amplified, and this amplification served to estimate nucleated cell counts. Only in-frame clones appear in the TCRdb table, and some are missing; sequencing was by immunoSEQ multiplex PCR. V and J calls and clone size are given by that table; D and trimming were obtained from the DNA. The data show about 190,000 clones, 75% to 90% seen once. Trimming took 2 bases from V and 6 from J, leaving 7 bases between them. Germline V gives CDR1 MDHEN, CDR2 SYDVKM. This CDR3 is built from 12 residues. The chain is built from TRBV28 and TRBJ2-5; D uncertain. The origin of this receptor is a man between 65 and 85 years old with active or convalescent COVID-19. Sequences were obtained from peripheral blood. The CDR3 nucleotides are TGTGCCAGCAGTTTAGTTCTTCAGACCCAGTACTTC. It translates to CASSLVLQTQYF.